Listed here are 18 T cell receptor beta chains from one sample, sequenced in a study of CD8 T cells in ankylosing spondylitis. TCRdb passed the 5' RACE reads through MiXCR, listing each CDR3 protein once. The sample yields 700,000 or so distinct CDR3 sequences, around a fifth seen once. The antigens these receptors bind are not known. Findings and limits, study-wide: In ankylosing spondylitis blood, a motif of roughly 8 highly homologous TCR beta variants appeared characteristic.

Sequencing input: blood, either unsorted or a sorted T cell fraction (not recorded which). The receptors originated from a male donor with ankylosing spondylitis.

The rearrangement links TRBV29-1 to TRBJ2-7, with 11 bases that match TRBD2. The CDR3 length is 16 residues. CDR1 SQVTM and CDR2 ANQGSEA come from the germline V gene. J lost 4 bases, V lost 7 bases, and 15 bases had no gene match. The CDR3 here is CSEPWGPGLAGYEQYF. DNA for the CDR3: TGCAGCGAGCCCTGGGGGCCCGGACTAGCGGGTTACGAGCAGTACTTC.

The table lists this clonotype with a few counts. J is TRBJ2-2 and V is TRBV12-3 or TRBV12-4; TRBD1 matches at 7 bases. The CDR3 contains 16 residues. V was pared by 5 bases and J by 1 base, with 7 bases of the junction left unmatched. The CDR3 DNA follows: TGTGCCAGCAGTCGTCCGGGACAGCTGAACACCGGGGAGCTGTTTTTT. It yields the protein CASSRPGQLNTGELFF.

This chain uses TRBV29-1 with TRBJ1-4, with no clear D. The germline V gene has CDR1 SQVTM and CDR2 ANQGSEA. Trimming took off 4 bases at V and 5 bases at J, with 8 bases between the two ends. The CDR3 is 12 amino acids. The CDR3 reads CSVAADNEKLFF. In DNA, the CDR3 is TGCAGCGTTGCGGCGGACAATGAAAAACTGTTTTTT.

This chain uses TRBV20-1 with TRBJ2-3, with 8 bases aligning to TRBD2. In germline, CDR1 is DFQATT, CDR2 SNEGSKA (reference sequence). The CDR3 has 13 amino acids. V lost 6 bases and J lost 2; bases outside the gene matches: 4. The chain's CDR3 is CSAGGGTTDTQYF. CDR3 DNA sequence: TGCAGTGCAGGCGGGGGGACCACAGATACGCAGTATTTT.

The gene calls are TRBV4-3 and TRBJ2-3; either TRBD1 or TRBD2 may supply D (5 bases each). The germline V and J ends were trimmed by 0 bases and 8 bases, with 9 bases remaining between them. This CDR3 is built from 13 residues. Per germline, CDR1 LGHNA and CDR2 YSLEER. The CDR3 bases are TGCGCCAGCAGCCAAGAACGGGGACGTACGCAGTATTTT. It encodes CASSQERGRTQYF.

This clonotype has just a few counts. The CDR3 region has the DNA TGTGCCAGCAGCTCCTTAGCGGGGCAGGCTTACAATGAGCAGTTCTTC. It encodes CASSSLAGQAYNEQFF. The chain recombines TRBV7-9 with TRBJ2-1; 8 bases are shared with TRBD2. V was clipped by 4 bases and J by 4 bases; unmatched bases: 9. Germline V lookup: CDR1 SEHNR, CDR2 FQNEAQ (reference sequence). The CDR3 is made up of 16 amino acids.

This clonotype came up a few times. V usage is TRBV5-5 and J usage is TRBJ1-5; a possible D gene is TRBD1 (5 bases). V shed 6 bases and J shed 6 bases, with 19 bases lying between them. The CDR3 length is 15 residues. Germline V gene sequence: CDR1 SGHKS, CDR2 YYEKEE (reference sequence). The CDR3 loop is CASTPGHQSPQPQHF. DNA of the CDR3: TGTGCCAGCACCCCAGGGCACCAAAGCCCTCAGCCCCAGCATTTT.

This chain connects TRBV10-3 to TRBJ2-3; perhaps TRBD1 as D (5 bases). V dropped 4 bases and J dropped 4 bases, with 9 bases sitting between them. Germline V gene sequence: CDR1 ENHRY, CDR2 SYGVKD. The CDR3 is 13 amino acids. CDR3 DNA sequence: TGTGCCATCAGTGCTCAGGGATCAGATACGCAGTATTTT. This translates into CAISAQGSDTQYF.

The genes are TRBV27 and TRBJ2-4, with TRBD2 as a possible D gene (6 bases). V was shortened by 7 bases and J by 0 bases, with 10 bases between the two germline ends. The CDR3 is 14 residues long. CDR1 and CDR2 from the germline V gene are MNHEY and SMNVEV (reference sequence). CDR3 protein: CASTGRLAKNIQYF. As DNA, the CDR3 is TGTGCCAGCACCGGGAGACTAGCCAAAAACATTCAGTACTTC.

The sample holds a few counts of this clonotype. V and J are TRBV27 and TRBJ2-1, with D tentatively TRBD2 (7 bases). This CDR3 comprises 14 residues. V was shortened by 4 bases and J by 6 bases, with 13 bases between the two germline ends. Germline CDR1 and CDR2: MNHEY and SMNVEV (reference sequence). The CDR3 region has the DNA TGTGCCAGCAGTTGGGGGGGGCAAAGCAATGAGCAGTTCTTC. Translated: CASSWGGQSNEQFF.

The chain couples TRBV11-1 to TRBJ2-7; possible D gene TRBD1, 6 bases. V was shortened by 5 bases and J by 3 bases, with 11 bases between the two germline ends. The V gene's germline CDR1 is SGHAT and CDR2 FQDESV (reference sequence). CDR3 length equals 13 residues. CDR3 coding DNA: TGTGCCAGCAGCCAGGGGCCCAACTACGAGCAGTACTTC. Amino acids: CASSQGPNYEQYF.

This chain joins TRBV5-6 and TRBJ1-1; 8 bases map to TRBD1. The trim removed 1 base at V and 5 bases at J, leaving 7 bases unmatched. This CDR3 spans 15 amino acids. The germline CDR1 and CDR2 sequences are SGHDT and YYEEEE. CDR3 bases: TGTGCCAGCAGCTTGACAGGGGGAAGGGTGACTGAAGCTTTCTTT. Its protein is CASSLTGGRVTEAFF.

This sequence joins TRBV10-3 and TRBJ1-1, with unresolved D. Germline V CDR1 and CDR2: ENHRY, SYGVKD. Between the trimmed V and J ends, which lost 6 bases and 6 bases, there was a span of 8 bases. The length of the CDR3 is 11 residues. CDR3 DNA: TGTGCCATCAGACAAAGCGCTGAAGCTTTCTTT. The encoded protein is CAIRQSAEAFF.

This rearrangement joins TRBV5-5 to TRBJ2-2; TRBD2 aligns across 9 bases. The CDR3 extends over 16 amino acids. The V segment lost 5 bases and the J segment 5 bases; nucleotides outside the gene matches: 10. Germline V gives CDR1 SGHKS, CDR2 YYEKEE (reference sequence). In nucleotides, the CDR3 is TGTGCCAGCAGTCGTCTTAGCGGGGGCGCGACCGGGGAGCTGTTTTTT. As protein: CASSRLSGGATGELFF.

The V and J genes are TRBV4-3 and TRBJ2-7, with unresolved D. Germline V CDR1 and CDR2: LGHNA, YSLEER. Deletions cut 0 bases from V and 4 bases from J, with 7 bases between. The CDR3 is 13 residues long. The CDR3 region is CASSQERSYEQYF. In DNA, the CDR3 is TGCGCCAGCAGCCAAGAACGAAGTTACGAGCAGTACTTC.

This clonotype has a handful of counts. The chain combines TRBV5-5 with TRBJ2-7, with 7 bases that match TRBD1. The CDR3 sequence is 15 residues long. Germline trimming cut 3 bases from V and 1 base from J; bases unmatched to any gene: 7. Germline CDR1 and CDR2: SGHKS and YYEKEE (reference sequence). CDR3 bases: TGTGCCAGCAGCTGGGGACAGAGTAAATCCTACGAGCAGTACTTC. It is translated as CASSWGQSKSYEQYF. Full variable domain (outside the CDR3, taken from reference TRBV5-5 and TRBJ2-7): DAGVTQSPTHLIKTRGQQVTLRCSPISGHKSVSWYQQVLGQGPQFIFQYYEKEERGRGNFPDRFSARQFPNYSSELNVNALLLGDSALYLCASSWGQSKSYEQYFGPGTRLTVT.

The J gene is TRBJ1-4, the V gene TRBV7-9; 7 bases are a match to TRBD1. The V gene end was trimmed by 1 base and the J gene end by 7 bases; junction bases not matched to a gene: 6. CDR3 length equals 15 residues. Germline V gives CDR1 SEHNR, CDR2 FQNEAQ (reference sequence). Here the CDR3 DNA reads TGTGCCAGCAGCTTAGGACAGGGTGGCGGTGAAAAACTGTTTTTT. Protein product: CASSLGQGGGEKLFF. Full variable domain (remainder filled in from reference TRBV7-9 and TRBJ1-4): DTGVSQNPRHKITKRGQNVTFRCDPISEHNRLYWYRQTLGQGPEFLTYFQNEAQLEKSRLLSDRFSAERPKGSFSTLEIQRTEQGDSAMYLCASSLGQGGGEKLFFGSGTQLSVL.

This clonotype has ten or more counts. The rearrangement links TRBV5-5 to TRBJ2-2; 12 positions agree with TRBD2. V lost 2 bases to trimming and J lost 9 bases; unmatched junction nucleotides: 5. This CDR3 contains 15 residues. Germline V gives CDR1 SGHKS, CDR2 YYEKEE (reference sequence). CDR3 residues: CASSLTSGGYRELFF. CDR3 sequence (DNA): TGTGCCAGCAGCTTAACTAGCGGGGGGTACCGGGAGCTGTTTTTT.